This paragraph covers one T cell receptor beta chain sequence. Its antigen is not identified. This sample is drawn from a study of vaccination effects on CD4 cells after COVID-19. Study-wide points: Long after vaccination, the clones induced by infection and by vaccine shrank markedly in size.

The CDR3 sequence is 16 residues long. Looked up from germline, CDR1 is SGHRS and CDR2 is YFSETQ. V dropped 0 bases and J dropped 6 bases, with 15 bases sitting between them. The assay was immunoSEQ multiplex PCR, and TCRdb's table has in-frame clones only and misses some. The sample carries about 41,000 clones, roughly 70% recorded once. The ViraFEST assay expanded antigen-specific CD4+ T cells with viral peptide pools before sequencing. The culture ran for under eleven days, and then CD4+ T cells were isolated. According to the study, vaccine recipients showed no prior SARS-CoV-2 infection and negative nucleocapsid antibodies. Every well housed two million PBMC, which grew in culture alongside around 9.9 IU/ml IL-2 and about 10 ug/ml peptides.

The chain carries TRBV5-1 and TRBJ2-2, with D perhaps matching TRBD1 (5 bases). This clonotype was sampled from a human donor who received a COVID-19 vaccine. The source was CD4+ T cells from PBMCs cultured with HCoV-OC43 spike peptides, collected before COVID-19 vaccination. Subset denoted: HCoV-OC43 spike overlapping peptide pool stimulation. This chain's CDR3 is CASSLEGVRHPGELFF. The CDR3, as DNA: TGCGCCAGCAGCTTGGAAGGGGTCCGTCATCCCGGGGAGCTGTTTTTT.